The rows below give T cell receptor beta chains drawn from one sample of a study of cytomegalovirus exposure and HLA in healthy donors. Repertoires were generated with immunoSEQ multiplex PCR, while TCRdb's copy carries only in-frame clones and drops some. The sample consists of 240,000 or so clones, 75% to 90% of them appearing once. Sequences were obtained from PBMCs. Receptor source: a woman aged 30 to 39 in good health and CMV-seropositive. Each CDR3 is given with its conserved first and last residue. A D gene is named only where the DNA matches it firmly. The size field is filled for only some rows; it gives once, few, many or a size class.

TRBV2	TRBD2	TRBJ2-5	-	CASRSESGGGRTQYF	TGTGCCAGCAGGTCTGAAAGCGGGGGGGGTCGGACCCAGTACTTC
TRBV5-1	TRBD1	TRBJ1-4	few	CASSATGTSTNEKLFF	TGCGCCAGCAGTGCGACAGGGACGTCAACTAATGAAAAACTGTTTTTT
TRBV29-1	TRBD2	TRBJ2-1	-	CSVPSGLAFSYNEQFF	TGCAGCGTTCCGTCGGGACTAGCGTTCTCCTACAATGAGCAGTTCTTC
TRBV9	-	TRBJ2-2	few	CASSPRSGTGELFF	TGTGCCAGCAGCCCCCGTAGCGGCACCGGGGAGCTGTTTTTT
TRBV5-1	-	TRBJ2-5	-	CASSLALDSSQYF	TGCGCCAGCAGCTTGGCCCTAGACTCAAGCCAGTACTTC
TRBV6-1	TRBD2	TRBJ2-3	-	CASSELWGGLDTQYF	TGTGCCAGCAGTGAACTTTGGGGGGGTTTAGATACGCAGTATTTT
TRBV30	-	TRBJ2-7	-	CAWSETGGEGEQYF	TGTGCCTGGAGTGAAACAGGGGGGGAAGGGGAGCAGTACTTC
TRBV6-1	TRBD2	TRBJ2-7	-	CASGGLAGDEQYF	TGTGCCAGCGGGGGACTAGCGGGAGACGAGCAGTACTTC
TRBV6-5	TRBD1	TRBJ1-1	-	CASSYSGQIEAFF	TGTGCCAGCAGTTACTCGGGACAGATTGAAGCTTTCTTT
TRBV28	-	TRBJ1-5	-	CASSKGGGGYQPQHF	TGTGCCAGCAGTAAGGGAGGGGGGGGGTATCAGCCCCAGCATTTT
TRBV7-3	TRBD2	TRBJ2-7	-	CASSFDGTSNYEQYF	TGTGCCAGCAGCTTCGACGGGACTAGCAACTACGAGCAGTACTTC
TRBV15	-	TRBJ2-7	-	CATSRDPPNSGSSYEQYF	TGTGCCACCAGCAGAGATCCTCCCAACTCGGGGAGCTCCTACGAGCAGTACTTC
TRBV9	TRBD1	TRBJ1-2	-	CASSPRFRTGGYGYTF	TGTGCCAGCAGCCCCCGTTTTAGGACAGGGGGCTATGGCTACACCTTC
TRBV19	-	TRBJ2-7	-	CASTQGASSSYEQYF	TGTGCCAGTACCCAAGGCGCGTCTAGCTCCTACGAGCAGTACTTC
TRBV28	TRBD1	TRBJ2-6	-	CASSFPLDRLSSGANVLTF	TGTGCCAGCAGTTTTCCTCTGGACAGGTTGAGCTCTGGGGCCAACGTCCTGACTTTC
TRBV27	-	TRBJ2-5	-	CASSFSVGSQETQYF	TGTGCCAGCAGTTTCAGCGTCGGGAGCCAAGAGACCCAGTACTTC
TRBV4-1	TRBD2	TRBJ2-2	-	CASSQDIVGLAEGATGELFF	TGCGCCAGCAGCCAAGATATAGTGGGACTAGCGGAGGGAGCCACCGGGGAGCTGTTTTTT
TRBV27	-	TRBJ2-5	once	CASSLRGGVGYF	TGTGCCAGCAGTTTAAGAGGGGGGGTCGGGTACTTC
TRBV29-1	TRBD1	TRBJ1-2	-	CSVWTGEGYGYTF	TGCAGCGTTTGGACAGGGGAAGGTTATGGCTACACCTTC
TRBV6-6	TRBD1	TRBJ2-1	-	CASSYRGNEQFF	TGTGCCAGCAGCTACAGGGGCAATGAGCAGTTCTTC
TRBV15	TRBD1	TRBJ1-2	-	CATSRDLEGAGGYTF	TGTGCCACCAGCAGAGATCTCGAGGGGGCGGGCGGCTACACCTTC
TRBV2	TRBD1	TRBJ2-5	-	CASSPRTGTTTQYF	TGTGCCAGCAGTCCTCGGACAGGGACCACGACCCAGTACTTC
TRBV11-3	-	TRBJ2-3	-	CASSLGASTDTQYF	TGTGCCAGCAGCTTAGGAGCTTCCACAGATACGCAGTATTTT
TRBV10-3	-	TRBJ1-2	-	CAISGLYPMGYTF	TGTGCCATCAGTGGACTATACCCGATGGGCTACACCTTC
TRBV5-6	-	TRBJ2-1	-	CASSLELAYNEQFF	TGTGCCAGCAGCTTGGAGCTAGCCTACAATGAGCAGTTCTTC
TRBV6-1	TRBD1	TRBJ1-5	few	CASSRGQGTWQPQHF	TGTGCCAGCAGTCGGGGACAGGGCACATGGCAGCCCCAGCATTTT
TRBV18	-	TRBJ2-7	few	CASSPLTGDRYF	TGTGCCAGCTCACCCCTAACTGGAGACAGGTACTTC
TRBV5-1	TRBD1	TRBJ2-1	-	CASSFQGALYNEQFF	TGCGCCAGCAGCTTTCAGGGGGCTCTCTACAATGAGCAGTTCTTC
TRBV27	TRBD2	TRBJ2-1	-	CASSSPRGFSGEINEQFF	TGTGCCAGCAGTTCGCCCCGAGGTTTTAGCGGGGAAATAAATGAGCAGTTCTTC
TRBV27	-	TRBJ1-2	-	CARDLRGLLGGYTF	TGTGCCAGAGACCTCAGGGGTCTTCTGGGTGGCTACACCTTC
TRBV27	TRBD1	TRBJ2-5	-	CASSPRWTGDKRTQYF	TGTGCCAGCAGTCCGCGGTGGACAGGGGATAAGAGAACCCAGTACTTC
TRBV11-2	TRBD2	TRBJ2-3	-	CASSKGLAGTTSTDTQYF	TGTGCCAGCAGCAAGGGACTAGCGGGTACCACTAGCACAGATACGCAGTATTTT
TRBV2	-	TRBJ1-2	-	CASSHEDSIYGYTF	TGTGCCAGCAGTCATGAAGACAGTATCTATGGCTACACCTTC
TRBV28	TRBD2	TRBJ2-2	-	CASSPGLAGVFGELFF	TGTGCCAGCAGCCCGGGACTAGCGGGAGTATTCGGGGAGCTGTTTTTT
TRBV9	-	TRBJ2-2	-	CASSVGSRGELFF	TGTGCCAGCAGCGTAGGGTCGCGCGGGGAGCTGTTTTTT
TRBV30	-	TRBJ1-2	-	CAWSVRGGANYGYTF	TGTGCCTGGAGTGTACGGGGGGGCGCGAACTATGGCTACACCTTC
TRBV5-7	TRBD2	TRBJ2-1	once	CASSLCSGVPPYNEQFF	TGTGCCAGCAGCTTGTGTAGCGGGGTTCCCCCCTACAATGAGCAGTTCTTC
TRBV11-2	TRBD2	TRBJ2-1	-	CASSFLADYNEQFF	TGTGCCAGCAGCTTTCTAGCGGACTACAATGAGCAGTTCTTC
TRBV29-1	-	TRBJ2-3	-	CSVRMGRGSTDTQYF	TGCAGCGTCCGGATGGGGCGGGGAAGCACAGATACGCAGTATTTT
TRBV10-3	-	TRBJ2-6	-	CAIRSGATSSGANVLTF	TGTGCCATCAGGAGTGGTGCCACGAGCTCTGGGGCCAACGTCCTGACTTTC
TRBV29-1	-	TRBJ2-5	-	CSVSSPGEEETQYF	TGCAGCGTTTCAAGCCCCGGGGAGGAAGAGACCCAGTACTTC
TRBV10-3	TRBD1	TRBJ1-2	-	CAIRGTAWDGYTF	TGTGCCATCCGTGGGACAGCATGGGATGGCTACACCTTC
TRBV6-5	-	TRBJ2-1	-	CASSYRVQGYNEQFF	TGTGCCAGCAGTTACCGAGTTCAGGGTTACAATGAGCAGTTCTTC
TRBV5-4	TRBD2	TRBJ2-3	few	CASSRGLAGVTDTQYF	TGTGCCAGCAGCCGAGGTCTAGCGGGAGTGACAGATACGCAGTATTTT
TRBV15	-	TRBJ2-2	-	CATSGGGGDTGELFF	TGTGCCACCAGCGGGGGAGGCGGTGACACCGGGGAGCTGTTTTTT
TRBV10-2	-	TRBJ2-7	few	CASRASGSSYEQYF	TGCGCCAGCAGGGCCAGCGGCAGCTCCTACGAGCAGTACTTC